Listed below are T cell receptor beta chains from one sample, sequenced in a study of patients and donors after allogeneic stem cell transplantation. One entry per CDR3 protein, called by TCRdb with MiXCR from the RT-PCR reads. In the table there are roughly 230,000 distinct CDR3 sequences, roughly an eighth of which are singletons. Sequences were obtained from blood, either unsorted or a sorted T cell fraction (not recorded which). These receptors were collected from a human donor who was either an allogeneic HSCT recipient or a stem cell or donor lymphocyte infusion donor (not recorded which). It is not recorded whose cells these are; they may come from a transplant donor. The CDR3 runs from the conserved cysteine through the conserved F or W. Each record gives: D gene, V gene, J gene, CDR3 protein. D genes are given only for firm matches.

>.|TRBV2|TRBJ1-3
CASSELQGGRNTIYF
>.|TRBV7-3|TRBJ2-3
CASSSSSERADTQYF
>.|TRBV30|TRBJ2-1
CAWRPKASEQFF
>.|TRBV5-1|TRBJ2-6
CASSPGSAGANVLTF
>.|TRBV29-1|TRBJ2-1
CSGMDSTSLGEQFF
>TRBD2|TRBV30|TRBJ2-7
CAWNRLAGAYEQYF
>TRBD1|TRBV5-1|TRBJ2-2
CASSHRTGSNTGELFF
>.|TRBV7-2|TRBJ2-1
CASSTDPININEQFF
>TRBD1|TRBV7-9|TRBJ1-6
CASSLGQGFSPLHF
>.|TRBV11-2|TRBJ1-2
CASSSAGRRNYGYTF
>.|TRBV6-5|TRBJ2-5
CASSYNGAQYF
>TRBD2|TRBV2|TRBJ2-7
CASTPPGTSGLHYEQYF
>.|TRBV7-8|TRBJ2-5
CASSLYISAYQETQYF
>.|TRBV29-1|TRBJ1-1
CSVDSSNTEAFF
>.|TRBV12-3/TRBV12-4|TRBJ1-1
CASSFLVIGGRVNTEAFF
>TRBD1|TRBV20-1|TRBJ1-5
CSAEEDRANQPQHF
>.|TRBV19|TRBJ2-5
CASSIESRGGETQYF
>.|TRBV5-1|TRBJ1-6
CASSPQGWGNSPLHF
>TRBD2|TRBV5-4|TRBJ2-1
CASSGGTRVGGEQFF
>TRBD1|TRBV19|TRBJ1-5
CASSIQDRGRYQPQHF
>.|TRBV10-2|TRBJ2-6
CASGRGGEGANVLTF
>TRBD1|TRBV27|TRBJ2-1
CASSPPRQGINEQFF
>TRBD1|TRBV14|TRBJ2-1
CASSRRTGGVDEQFF
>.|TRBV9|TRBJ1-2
CASSAHTWGVDGYTF
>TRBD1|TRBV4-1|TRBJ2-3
CASSHHRDRGPGTQYF
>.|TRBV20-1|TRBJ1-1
CSARGGENTEAFF
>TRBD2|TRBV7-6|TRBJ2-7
CASSLATSGAYEQYF
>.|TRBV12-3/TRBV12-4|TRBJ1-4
CASSTSARVEKLFF
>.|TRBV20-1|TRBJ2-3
CSALSVSTDTQYF
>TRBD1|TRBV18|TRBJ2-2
CASSSTGAASTGELFF
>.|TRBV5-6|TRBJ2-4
CASSNRFLSRGEYIQYF
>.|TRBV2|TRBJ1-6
CASSEAPAGYSPLHF
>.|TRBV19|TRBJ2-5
CASSIGGLVKETQYF
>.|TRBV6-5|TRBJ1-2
CASSYNLDSNYGYTF
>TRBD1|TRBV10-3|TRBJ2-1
CATGGEGDRQFF
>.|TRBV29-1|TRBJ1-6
CSVRYGGDNSPLHF
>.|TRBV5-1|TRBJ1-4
CASSLEGQNEKLFF
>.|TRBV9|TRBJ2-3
CASSVVVDGGLTDTQYF